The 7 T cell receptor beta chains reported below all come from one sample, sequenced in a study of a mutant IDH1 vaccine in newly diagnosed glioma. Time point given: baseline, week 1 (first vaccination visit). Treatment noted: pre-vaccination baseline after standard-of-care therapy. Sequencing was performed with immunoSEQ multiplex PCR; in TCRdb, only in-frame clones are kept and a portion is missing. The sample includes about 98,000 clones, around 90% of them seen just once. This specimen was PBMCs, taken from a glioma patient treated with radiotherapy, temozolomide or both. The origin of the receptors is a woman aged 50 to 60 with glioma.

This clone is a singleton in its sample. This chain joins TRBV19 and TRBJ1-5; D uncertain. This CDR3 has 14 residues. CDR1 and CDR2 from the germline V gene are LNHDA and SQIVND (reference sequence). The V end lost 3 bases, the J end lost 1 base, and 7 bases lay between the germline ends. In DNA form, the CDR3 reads TGTGCCAGTAGTATGGGCGGAAGCAATCAGCCCCAGCATTTT. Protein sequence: CASSMGGSNQPQHF.

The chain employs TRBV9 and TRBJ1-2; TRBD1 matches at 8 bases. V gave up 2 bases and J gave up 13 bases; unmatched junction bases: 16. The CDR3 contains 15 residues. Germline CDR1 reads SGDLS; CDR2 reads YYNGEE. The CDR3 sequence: CASSVSHAGGQGSTF. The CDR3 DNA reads TGTGCCAGCAGCGTCTCACATGCCGGAGGACAGGGAAGCACCTTC.

The chain's CDR3 is CASSPSGTSSYEQYF. CDR3 nucleotide sequence: TGTGCCAGCAGCCCGAGCGGGACGAGCTCCTACGAGCAGTACTTC. This chain joins TRBV5-4 and TRBJ2-7; 7 nucleotides match TRBD2. In germline, CDR1 is SGHNT, CDR2 YYREEE (reference sequence). The V segment lost 4 bases and the J segment 0 bases; nucleotides outside the gene matches: 7. The CDR3 runs to 15 residues. Combining the CDR3 with reference TRBV5-4 and TRBJ2-7 gives the whole variable domain ETGVTQSPTHLIKTRGQQVTLRCSSQSGHNTVSWYQQALGQGPQFIFQYYREEENGRGNFPPRFSGLQFPNYSSELNVNALELDDSALYLCASSPSGTSSYEQYFGPGTRLTVT.

CDR3 protein: CASSADRDFDEQYF. CDR3 sequence (DNA): TGTGCCAGTAGTGCCGACAGGGACTTCGACGAGCAGTACTTC. The chain links TRBV19 to TRBJ2-7, with D maybe TRBD1 (7 bases). Germline V gives CDR1 LNHDA, CDR2 SQIVND (reference sequence). The CDR3 runs to 14 residues. Trimming cost V 5 bases and J 5 bases, with 16 bases left between them.

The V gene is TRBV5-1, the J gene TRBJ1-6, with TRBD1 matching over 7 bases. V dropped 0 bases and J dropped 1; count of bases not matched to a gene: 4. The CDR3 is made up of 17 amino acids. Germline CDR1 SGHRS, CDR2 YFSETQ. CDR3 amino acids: CASSLARQGSYNSPLHF. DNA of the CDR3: TGCGCCAGCAGCTTGGCCCGACAGGGTTCCTATAATTCACCCCTCCACTTT.

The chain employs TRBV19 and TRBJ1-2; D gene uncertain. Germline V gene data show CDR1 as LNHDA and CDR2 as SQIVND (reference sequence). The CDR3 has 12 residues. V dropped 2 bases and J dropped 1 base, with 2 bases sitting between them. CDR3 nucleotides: TGTGCCAGTAGTATACGTAACTATGGCTACACCTTC. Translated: CASSIRNYGYTF.

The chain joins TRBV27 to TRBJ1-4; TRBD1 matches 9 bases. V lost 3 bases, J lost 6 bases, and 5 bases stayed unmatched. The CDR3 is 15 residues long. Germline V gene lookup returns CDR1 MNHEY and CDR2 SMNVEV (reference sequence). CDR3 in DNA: TGTGCCAGCAGTTTTTTGGGACAGGGAGATGAAAAACTGTTTTTT. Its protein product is CASSFLGQGDEKLFF.